The 8 T cell receptor beta chains reported below all come from one sample, sequenced in a study of OX40 agonist ivuxolimab in advanced cancers. The table came from immunoSEQ multiplex PCR; TCRdb's copy has only in-frame clones and leaves some out. The sample yields some 94,000 clones, about 92% seen once. The sequencing here drew on CD4+ or CD8+ T cells sorted from blood, taken in a trial of the OX40 agonist ivuxolimab. These receptors originate from an adult with an advanced solid tumor such as melanoma, head and neck, liver or kidney cancer.

The genes are TRBV4-1 and TRBJ1-5, with D unclear. Germline V gene data show CDR1 as MGHRA and CDR2 as YSYEKL. This CDR3 has 15 residues. Trimming took off 0 bases at V and 4 bases at J, with 10 bases between the two ends. In DNA form, the CDR3 reads TGCGCCAGCAGCCAAGAGGTCAGCCAGAATCAGCCCCAGCATTTT. Translating it yields CASSQEVSQNQPQHF.

Here the CDR3 DNA reads TGTGCCAGCAGCCTCAGGGGGCCTGGAAACACCATATATTTT. It is translated as CASSLRGPGNTIYF. J is TRBJ1-3 and V is TRBV5-6; 8 bases agree with TRBD1. The length of the CDR3 is 14 residues. V shed 4 bases and J 2 bases; nucleotides not matched to a gene: 2. CDR1 is SGHDT, CDR2 YYEEEE, per germline.

The chain links TRBV4-3 to TRBJ2-7, with D possibly matching TRBD2 (5 bases). Germline assignment: CDR1 LGHNA and CDR2 YSLEER. V was trimmed by 1 base and J by 3 bases, leaving 10 bases between them. The CDR3 has 14 residues. The DNA for the CDR3 is TGCGCCAGCAGCCAAGCCGGACGGGACTACGAGCAGTACTTC. Its translation: CASSQAGRDYEQYF.

The chain joins TRBV7-6 to TRBJ2-6, with a weak D call TRBD1 (6 bases). The CDR3 sequence is 16 residues long. V was clipped by 7 bases and J by 2 bases, with 15 bases between them. Germline V gene data show CDR1 as SGHVS and CDR2 as FNYEAQ. The CDR3 coding sequence is TGTGCCAGCACCTACTGGCCAGGGGCTGGGGCCAACGTCCTGACTTTC. This sequence encodes CASTYWPGAGANVLTF.

The V gene is TRBV27, the J gene TRBJ2-7; D not certain. Germline-derived CDR1 and CDR2 are MNHEY and SMNVEV (reference sequence). CDR3 size: 14 residues. Trimming removed 6 bases at V and 0 bases at J, with 12 bases between. The CDR3 protein is CASSRTARSYEQYF. CDR3 nucleotide sequence: TGTGCCAGCAGCAGGACCGCACGCTCCTACGAGCAGTACTTC.

The rearrangement joins TRBV27 to TRBJ2-7; 15 nucleotides agree with TRBD2. Germline CDR1 and CDR2: MNHEY and SMNVEV (reference sequence). The CDR3 totals 15 residues. V was pared by 6 bases and J by 4 bases, with 4 bases of the junction left unmatched. CDR3 sequence reads: CASSSGTSGRYEQYF. The DNA of the CDR3 is TGTGCCAGCAGCTCCGGGACTAGCGGGAGGTACGAGCAGTACTTC.

V and J are TRBV5-1 and TRBJ2-2; D is possibly TRBD1 (6 bases). This CDR3 has 14 amino acids. Germline CDR1 reads SGHRS; CDR2 reads YFSETQ. Trimming shortened V by 1 base and J by 6 bases, and 10 bases separated the two germline ends. CDR3 sequence: CASSLPDRPGELFF. CDR3 sequence (DNA): TGCGCCAGCAGCTTGCCGGACAGACCCGGGGAGCTGTTTTTT.

V is TRBV4-1 and J is TRBJ2-7; 8 positions agree with TRBD2. The CDR3 is 15 amino acids. With 1 base clipped from V and 4 bases from J, the junction kept 6 bases outside the gene matches. The V gene's germline CDR1 is MGHRA and CDR2 YSYEKL. CDR3 region: CASSQVGGEVYEQYF. The CDR3 bases are TGCGCCAGCAGCCAAGTCGGGGGGGAAGTGTACGAGCAGTACTTC.